Each of the 25 T cell receptor beta chains below was sequenced from the same sample in a study of cytomegalovirus exposure and HLA in healthy donors. Use of 60 Vbeta and 13 Jbeta primers characterized the PCR. Repertoires were generated with immunoSEQ multiplex PCR, while TCRdb's copy carries only in-frame clones and drops some. The sample has about 180,000 clones; about 86% are singletons. The sequenced material came from PBMCs. The source is a woman between 25 and 40 years old in good health and CMV-seronegative.

The chain recombines TRBV10-3 with TRBJ2-2; TRBD2 agrees at 13 bases. CDR3 size: 17 residues. The germline CDR1 and CDR2 sequences are ENHRY and SYGVKD. The junction had 12 bases not matched to a gene; V was cut back by 8 bases and J by 6 bases. The CDR3 reads CAIGGTSGIGTAGELFF. DNA for the CDR3: TGTGCCATCGGGGGGACTAGCGGGATCGGGACTGCCGGGGAGCTGTTTTTT.

The chain joins TRBV5-4 to TRBJ2-1, with 11 bases aligning to TRBD2. Germline V CDR1 and CDR2: SGHNT, YYREEE (reference sequence). After removal of 2 bases from V and 9 bases from J, the junction contained 4 bases not matched to a gene. The CDR3 contains 14 residues. CDR3 amino acids: CASSFPTSGAEQFF. CDR3 nucleotides: TGTGCCAGCAGCTTCCCGACTAGCGGGGCTGAGCAGTTCTTC.

The chain combines TRBV10-3 with TRBJ2-1; no definite D call. The germline V gene has CDR1 ENHRY and CDR2 SYGVKD. CDR3 length: 18 amino acids. The V end was cut by 1 base, the J end by 1 base, with 17 bases between. The CDR3, as DNA: TGTGCCATCAGTGAGTTTGCGGCATCGTCCGGGTCCTACAATGAGCAGTTCTTC. Encoded protein: CAISEFAASSGSYNEQFF.

The rearrangement uses TRBV19 and TRBJ2-1; TRBD2 matches at 8 bases. The CDR3 runs to 14 residues. With 6 bases clipped from V and 7 bases from J, the junction kept 8 bases outside the gene matches. Per the germline V gene, CDR1 is LNHDA and CDR2 is SQIVND (reference sequence). CDR3 sequence: CASSGGASRNEQFF. The CDR3, as DNA: TGTGCCAGTAGCGGGGGGGCATCTAGAAATGAGCAGTTCTTC.

This chain links TRBV29-1 with TRBJ2-5; a weak D match, TRBD2 (5 bases). Judging by the DNA end, TRBJ2-7 fits better; the J call may be wrong. Germline values: CDR1 SQVTM, CDR2 ANQGSEA. This CDR3 has 13 amino acids. In nucleotides, the CDR3 is TGCAGCGTTGACTCGGGGTCCGGCTACGAGCAGTACTTC. Translation gives CSVDSGSGYEQYF.

This clone was recorded a few times. V is TRBV4-3 and J is TRBJ1-2; 7 bases map to TRBD1. Trimming took 4 bases from V and 4 from J; bases not matched to a gene: 6. The CDR3 is 14 amino acids. CDR1 and CDR2 (germline): LGHNA, YSLEER. As DNA, the CDR3 is TGCGCCAGCAGCCGAAATACAGGGGTCTATGGCTACACCTTC. This encodes CASSRNTGVYGYTF.

This clone occurred a few times. The rearrangement uses TRBV2 and TRBJ2-5; 9 positions agree with TRBD1. The CDR3 covers 15 residues. The germline V gene has CDR1 SNHLY and CDR2 FYNNEI. The ends lost 6 bases at V and 2 bases at J; junction bases unmatched: 7. In DNA form, the CDR3 reads TGTGCCAGCAGGAGAGACAGGGGGAGACAAGAGACCCAGTACTTC. Translation gives CASRRDRGRQETQYF.

CDR3 nucleotide sequence: TGTGCCAGCAGCCCTGGACCCAGGGGCTACGAGCAGTACTTC. Protein: CASSPGPRGYEQYF. J is TRBJ2-7 and V is TRBV7-8; perhaps TRBD1 as D (6 bases). Deletions cut 5 bases from V and 3 bases from J, with 14 bases between. There are 14 residues in the CDR3. Germline loops: CDR1 SGHVS, CDR2 FQNEAQ.

The chain recombines TRBV19 with TRBJ2-7; 7 nucleotides line up with TRBD2. The germline V gene encodes CDR1 LNHDA and CDR2 SQIVND (reference sequence). J gave up 3 bases and V 6 bases, and 5 bases lay outside the gene matches. This CDR3 is 13 amino acids long. CDR3 in amino acids: CASRKGRDYEQYF. The CDR3 DNA is TGTGCCAGTAGAAAGGGGAGGGACTACGAGCAGTACTTC. The whole variable domain, filled in from reference TRBV19 and TRBJ2-7, reads DGGITQSPKYLFRKEGQNVTLSCEQNLNHDAMYWYRQDPGQGLRLIYYSQIVNDFQKGDIAEGYSVSREKKESFPLTVTSAQKNPTAFYLCASRKGRDYEQYFGPGTRLTVT.

The chain is built from TRBV5-6 and TRBJ2-2; 7 bases line up with TRBD1. V shed 0 bases and J 4 bases; nucleotides not matched to a gene: 3. Germline CDR1 and CDR2: SGHDT and YYEEEE. The CDR3 length is 15 residues. The CDR3 loop reads CASSLEGGGTGELFF. CDR3 nucleotide sequence: TGTGCCAGCAGCTTGGAAGGGGGCGGCACCGGGGAGCTGTTTTTT. The full variable domain, with the rest looked up from reference TRBV5-6 and TRBJ2-2, is DAGVTQSPTHLIKTRGQQVTLRCSPKSGHDTVSWYQQALGQGPQFIFQYYEEEERQRGNFPDRFSGHQFPNYSSELNVNALLLGDSALYLCASSLEGGGTGELFFGEGSRLTVL.

The CDR3 DNA sequence: TGTGCTAGTGGTCTCCCCCCGGGACAGGGCATCACCGGGGAGCTGTTTTTT. Its translation: CASGLPPGQGITGELFF. The rearrangement uses TRBV12-5 and TRBJ2-2, with 9 nucleotides matching TRBD1. In germline, CDR1 is LGHNT, CDR2 FRNRAP. The CDR3 length is 17 residues. V shed 5 bases and J 4 bases; nucleotides not matched to a gene: 11. Combining the CDR3 with reference TRBV12-5 and TRBJ2-2 gives the whole variable domain DARVTQTPRHKVTEMGQEVTMRCQPILGHNTVFWYRQTMMQGLELLAYFRNRAPLDDSGMPKDRFSAEMPDATLATLKIQPSEPRDSAVYFCASGLPPGQGITGELFFGEGSRLTVL.

The rearrangement uses TRBV7-8 and TRBJ2-5; D is ambiguous. Trimming shortened V by 4 bases and J by 14 bases, and 17 bases separated the two germline ends. The CDR3 has 12 amino acids. Germline loops: CDR1 SGHVS, CDR2 FQNEAQ. CDR3 nucleotides: TGTGCCAGCAGCTCCCGACGCGCGGCCTCCTACTTC. Amino acid sequence: CASSSRRAASYF.

V gene TRBV6-1 combines with J gene TRBJ1-5, with 8 bases that match TRBD1. This CDR3 comprises 14 residues. The germline V gene has CDR1 MNHNS and CDR2 SASEGT. J gave up 3 bases and V 5 bases, and 3 bases lay outside the gene matches. This CDR3 reads CASSPGQDNQPQHF. CDR3 DNA sequence: TGTGCCAGCAGTCCGGGACAGGACAATCAGCCCCAGCATTTT.

This chain links TRBV18 with TRBJ2-1; TRBD2 matches at 8 bases. V was pared by 2 bases and J by 7 bases, with 10 bases of the junction left unmatched. The germline gives CDR1 KGHSH, CDR2 LQKENI. The CDR3 consists of 16 residues. CDR3 nucleotides: TGTGCCAGCTCACCATTCTCGGGGGGGTTCAGGAATGAGCAGTTCTTC. It is translated as CASSPFSGGFRNEQFF.

This rearrangement joins TRBV6-5 to TRBJ1-3, with D possibly being TRBD1 (6 bases). This CDR3 region has 15 residues. Looked up from germline, CDR1 is MNHEY and CDR2 is SVGAGI. V was trimmed by 7 bases and J by 0 bases, leaving 13 bases between them. For the CDR3, the DNA is TGTGCCAGCAAGGACAGTGTCTTCTCTGGAAACACCATATATTTT. It yields the protein CASKDSVFSGNTIYF.

Regarding this clone: At one boundary the junction diverges from the germline segment, which might be a read error. V usage is TRBV6-1 and J usage is TRBJ2-6; weak D call: TRBD1 (5 bases). The germline CDR1 and CDR2 sequences are MNHNS and SASEGT. The CDR3 loop spans 15 amino acids. CDR3 nucleotide sequence: TGTGCCAGCAGTGAAGACAGCTCTGGGGCCAACGGCCTGACTTTC. It is translated as CASSEDSSGANGLTF.

This chain joins TRBV6-1 and TRBJ1-2; a possible D gene is TRBD1 (6 bases). V was clipped by 8 bases and J by 1 base, with 14 bases between them. The V gene's germline CDR1 is MNHNS and CDR2 SASEGT. This CDR3 is 14 amino acids long. CDR3 sequence: CASLLRQVNYGYTF. The CDR3 DNA sequence: TGTGCCAGCCTACTCCGACAGGTTAACTATGGCTACACCTTC.

This clone was observed once. V is TRBV7-9 and J is TRBJ2-7; D is possibly TRBD2 (7 bases). Germline V gives CDR1 SEHNR, CDR2 FQNEAQ (reference sequence). This CDR3 has 14 amino acids. V lost 3 bases and J lost 7, with 16 bases in between. CDR3: CASSLGGGLGEQYF. In DNA, the CDR3 is TGTGCCAGCAGCTTGGGGGGGGGCCTGGGAGAGCAGTACTTC.

The table lists this clone with a count of one. The chain is built from TRBV28 and TRBJ2-6; perhaps TRBD2 as D (7 bases). The germline V and J ends were trimmed by 7 bases and 2 bases, with 18 bases remaining between them. The CDR3 length is 17 residues. Germline loops: CDR1 MDHEN, CDR2 SYDVKM. CDR3 sequence: CASTRVGGAAGANVLTF. The CDR3 coding sequence is TGTGCCAGCACCAGAGTGGGGGGGGCGGCTGGGGCCAACGTCCTGACTTTC.

This clone has only one observation. The V call is TRBV9, the J call TRBJ1-2; D may be TRBD1 (6 bases). The CDR3 covers 13 residues. The V end lost 0 bases, the J end lost 3 bases, and 6 bases lay between the germline ends. Germline-derived CDR1 and CDR2 are SGDLS and YYNGEE. As DNA, the CDR3 is TGTGCCAGCAGCGTAGCAGGGGACTATGGCTACACCTTC. It is translated as CASSVAGDYGYTF.

In its sample, this clone was seen once. Relative to the germline gene, one junction end is altered; a read error may explain this. J is TRBJ2-7 and V is TRBV7-9; D possibly corresponds to TRBD2 (6 bases). CDR1 is SEHNR, CDR2 FQNEAQ, per germline (reference sequence). This CDR3 is built from 15 residues. CDR3 region: CSSSLYGTDSYEQYF. CDR3 sequence (DNA): TGTTCCAGCAGCTTATACGGGACTGACTCCTACGAGCAGTACTTC.

The V and J genes are TRBV29-1 and TRBJ1-1; D is perhaps TRBD1 (6 bases). The germline V and J ends were trimmed by 4 bases and 5 bases, with 20 bases remaining between them. The CDR3 spans 15 residues. CDR1 is SQVTM, CDR2 ANQGSEA, per germline. The CDR3 region has the DNA TGCAGCGTTGCAATCTTTCGGACAGAGGGGACTGAAGCTTTCTTT. Translation gives CSVAIFRTEGTEAFF.

The V call is TRBV6-6, the J call TRBJ2-6; 7 bases agree with TRBD1. Germline trimming cut 2 bases from V and 2 bases from J; bases unmatched to any gene: 0. The V gene's germline CDR1 is MNHNY and CDR2 SVGAGI (reference sequence). The CDR3 totals 15 residues. CDR3 sequence (DNA): TGTGCCAGCAGTTACCAGGGGGCTGGGGCCAACGTCCTGACTTTC. Amino acids: CASSYQGAGANVLTF.

This clone showed up just a few times. The rearrangement links TRBV4-3 to TRBJ2-5; weak D call: TRBD2 (5 bases). V lost 4 bases and J lost 10, with 16 bases in between. The CDR3 is 13 residues long. Germline V gene lookup returns CDR1 LGHNA and CDR2 YSLEER. The CDR3 here is CASSRESGEVQYF. The CDR3 DNA sequence: TGCGCCAGCAGCCGGGAAAGCGGAGAGGTCCAGTACTTC.

The rearrangement uses TRBV14 and TRBJ2-7; a possible D gene is TRBD2 (5 bases). This CDR3 comprises 14 residues. V was trimmed by 3 bases and J by 5 bases, leaving 14 bases between them. Germline V CDR1 and CDR2: SGHDN, FVKESK. CDR3 in DNA: TGTGCCAGCAGCCAGAACGGCGGGTGGGACGAGCAGTACTTC. Translating it yields CASSQNGGWDEQYF.